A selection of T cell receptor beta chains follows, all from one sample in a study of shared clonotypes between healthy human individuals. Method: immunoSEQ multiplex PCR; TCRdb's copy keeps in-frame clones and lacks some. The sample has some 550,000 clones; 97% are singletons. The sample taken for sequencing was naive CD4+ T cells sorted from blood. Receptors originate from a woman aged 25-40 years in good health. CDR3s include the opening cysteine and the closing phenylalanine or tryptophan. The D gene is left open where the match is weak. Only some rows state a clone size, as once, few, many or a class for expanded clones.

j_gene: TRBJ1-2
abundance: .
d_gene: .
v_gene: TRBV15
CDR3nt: TGTGCCACCAGCAGAGAGGAGGCAGGGGACGCTAACTATGGCTACACCTTC
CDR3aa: CATSREEAGDANYGYTF

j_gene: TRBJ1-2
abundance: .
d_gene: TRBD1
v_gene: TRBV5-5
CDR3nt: TGTGCCAGCAGCCAAGACTCGACAGGGGATGGCTACACCTTC
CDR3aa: CASSQDSTGDGYTF

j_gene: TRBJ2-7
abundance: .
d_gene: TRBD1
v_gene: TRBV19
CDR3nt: TGTGCCAGTAGCGCTTCTTACAGGGGGCAAGTCCGCGAGCAGTACTTC
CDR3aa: CASSASYRGQVREQYF

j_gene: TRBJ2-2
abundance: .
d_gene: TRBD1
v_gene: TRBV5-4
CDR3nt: TGTGCCAGCAGCTTTGGTGGGCAGGGGGCCGGTCGGGCCGGGGAGCTGTTTTTT
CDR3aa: CASSFGGQGAGRAGELFF

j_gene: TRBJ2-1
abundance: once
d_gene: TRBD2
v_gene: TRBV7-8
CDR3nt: TGTGCCAGCAGCTTAGAGTTGGGACTAGCGGGGATCGGGAGGTACAATGAGCAGTTCTTC
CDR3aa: CASSLELGLAGIGRYNEQFF

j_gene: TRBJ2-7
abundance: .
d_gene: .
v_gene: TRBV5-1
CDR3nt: TGCGCCAGCAGCTTGGCCCAGTTTATGGGCTCCTACGAGCAGTACTTC
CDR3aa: CASSLAQFMGSYEQYF

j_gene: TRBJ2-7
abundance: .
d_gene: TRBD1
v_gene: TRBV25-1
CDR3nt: TGTGCCAGCAGTGAATCCGGGACAGGGCTCTACGAGCAGTACTTC
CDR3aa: CASSESGTGLYEQYF

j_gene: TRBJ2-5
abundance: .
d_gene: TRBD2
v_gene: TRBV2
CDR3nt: TGTGCCAGCAGTGATAGACTAGCGGGCTTTGGGGGCCAAGAGACCCAGTACTTC
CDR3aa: CASSDRLAGFGGQETQYF

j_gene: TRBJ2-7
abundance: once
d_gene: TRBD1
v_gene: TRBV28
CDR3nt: TGTGCCAGCAGCTTGCAGGGGGCAAGTTACGAGCAGTACTTC
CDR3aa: CASSLQGASYEQYF

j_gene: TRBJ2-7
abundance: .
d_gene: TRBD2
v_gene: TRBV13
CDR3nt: TGTGCCAGCAGCACCTATTCTAGCGGGAGCGTCCGGAACGAGCAGTACTTC
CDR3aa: CASSTYSSGSVRNEQYF

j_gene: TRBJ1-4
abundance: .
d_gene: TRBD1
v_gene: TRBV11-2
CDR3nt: TGTGCCAGCAGCTCCAGAGGGGGACAGGGGGCTGAAAAACTGTTTTTT
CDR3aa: CASSSRGGQGAEKLFF

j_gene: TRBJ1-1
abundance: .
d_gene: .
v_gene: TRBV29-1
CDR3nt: TGCAGCGTTGTTCAGGTCTCTTCTTCTGAAGCTTTCTTT
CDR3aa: CSVVQVSSSEAFF

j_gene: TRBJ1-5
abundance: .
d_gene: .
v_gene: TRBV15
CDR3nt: TGTGCCACCAGCAGAGAAGTAGGGCCCCAGCATTTT
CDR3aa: CATSREVGPQHF

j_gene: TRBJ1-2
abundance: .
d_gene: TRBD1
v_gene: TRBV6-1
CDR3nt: TGTGCCAGCAGTGCCGTTGACAGGGACCGGGGCTACACCTTC
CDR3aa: CASSAVDRDRGYTF

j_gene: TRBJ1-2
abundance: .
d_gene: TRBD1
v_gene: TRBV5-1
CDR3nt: TGCGCCAGCAGCTTGGCCCGTAAAAAAGACAGGGATGGCTACACCTTC
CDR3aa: CASSLARKKDRDGYTF

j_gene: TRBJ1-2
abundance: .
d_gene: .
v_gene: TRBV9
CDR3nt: TGTGCCAGCAGCGAACAGCCGAACTATGGCTACACCTTC
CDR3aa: CASSEQPNYGYTF

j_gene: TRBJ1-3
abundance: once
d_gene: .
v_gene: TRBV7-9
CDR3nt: TGTGCCAGCAGCCCCGGGCAGGGGCCTGGAAACACCATATATTTT
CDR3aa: CASSPGQGPGNTIYF

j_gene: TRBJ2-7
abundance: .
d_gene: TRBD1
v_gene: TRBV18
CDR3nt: TGTGCCAGCTCACACCAGCGACAGGGAACACCCTCCTACGAGCAGTACTTC
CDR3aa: CASSHQRQGTPSYEQYF

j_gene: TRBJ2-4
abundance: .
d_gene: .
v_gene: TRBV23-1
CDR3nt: TGCGCCAGCAGTACATACAGGGAATGGTGGGCCAAAAACATTCAGTACTTC
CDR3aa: CASSTYREWWAKNIQYF

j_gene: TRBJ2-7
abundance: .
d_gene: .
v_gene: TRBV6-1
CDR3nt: TGTGCCACAGGTAGTGGGGCCCACTCCTACGAGCAGTACTTC
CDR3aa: CATGSGAHSYEQYF

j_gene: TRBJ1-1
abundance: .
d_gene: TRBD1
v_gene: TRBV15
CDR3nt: TGTGCCACCAGCAGGACAGGGGGCTCTGAAGCTTTCTTT
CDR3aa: CATSRTGGSEAFF

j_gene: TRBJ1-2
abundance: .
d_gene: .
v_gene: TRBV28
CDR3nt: TGTGCCAGCAGAACAGGAAACTCCTATGGCTACACCTTC
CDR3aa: CASRTGNSYGYTF

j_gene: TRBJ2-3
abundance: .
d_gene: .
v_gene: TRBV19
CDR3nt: TGTGCCAGTAGCTATTCCACAGATACGCAGTATTTT
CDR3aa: CASSYSTDTQYF

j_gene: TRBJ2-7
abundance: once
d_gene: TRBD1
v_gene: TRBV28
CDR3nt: TGTGCCAGCGCCGTACAGGGGGCGATTTCCTACGAGCAGTACTTC
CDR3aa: CASAVQGAISYEQYF

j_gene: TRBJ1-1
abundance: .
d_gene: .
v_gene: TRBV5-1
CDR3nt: TGCGCCAGCAGCCTTACCCCAGGGGCCGGCACTGAAGCTTTCTTT
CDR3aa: CASSLTPGAGTEAFF

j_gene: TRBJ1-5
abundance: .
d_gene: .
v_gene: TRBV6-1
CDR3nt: TGTGCCAGCAGGGTGAGGGAGGGCGGTCAGCCCCAGCATTTT
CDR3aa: CASRVREGGQPQHF

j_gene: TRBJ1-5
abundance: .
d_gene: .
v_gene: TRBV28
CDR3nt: TGTGCCAGCAGTTTATCCGGGGGCACCCAGCATTTT
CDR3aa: CASSLSGGTQHF

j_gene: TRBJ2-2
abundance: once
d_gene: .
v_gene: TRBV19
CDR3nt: TGTGCCAGTAGTATAGTCAACACCGGGGAGCTGTTTTTT
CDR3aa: CASSIVNTGELFF

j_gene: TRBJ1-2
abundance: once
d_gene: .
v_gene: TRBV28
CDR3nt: TGTGCCAGCAGGCGGGGACGGAATGGCTACACCTTC
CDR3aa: CASRRGRNGYTF

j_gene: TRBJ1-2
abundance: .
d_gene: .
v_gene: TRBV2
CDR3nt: TGTGCCAGCAGTGAACAGGGCAGTAACTATGGCTACACCTTC
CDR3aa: CASSEQGSNYGYTF

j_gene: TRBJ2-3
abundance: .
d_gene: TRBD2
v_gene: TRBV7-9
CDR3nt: TGTGCCAGCAGCTTAACGGGACTAGCGGGACGAACGGGCACGCAGTATTTT
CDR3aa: CASSLTGLAGRTGTQYF

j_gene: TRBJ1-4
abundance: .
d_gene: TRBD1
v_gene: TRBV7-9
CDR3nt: TGTGCCAGCAGCCCGGGGGACAGTGCGGGGCGAGAAAAACTGTTTTTT
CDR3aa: CASSPGDSAGREKLFF

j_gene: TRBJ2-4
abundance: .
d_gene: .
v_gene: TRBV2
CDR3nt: TGTGCCAGCAGTCAGTTAATATACATTCAGTACTTC
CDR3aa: CASSQLIYIQYF

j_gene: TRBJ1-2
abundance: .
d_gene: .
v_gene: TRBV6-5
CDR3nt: TGTGCCAGCAGTTACGACCCGGGGGGGGCTGATGGCTACACCTTC
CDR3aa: CASSYDPGGADGYTF

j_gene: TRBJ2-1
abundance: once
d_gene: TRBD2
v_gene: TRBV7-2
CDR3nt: TGTGCCAGCAGCTCTACCGGGATACTAGCGGGAGGGGAGCAGTTCTTC
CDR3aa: CASSSTGILAGGEQFF

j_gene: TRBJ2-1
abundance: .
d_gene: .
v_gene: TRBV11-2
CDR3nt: TGTGCCAGCAGCCGCCTACAGGGCGGTGAGCAGTTCTTC
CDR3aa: CASSRLQGGEQFF

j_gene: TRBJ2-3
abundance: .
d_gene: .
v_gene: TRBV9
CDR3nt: TGTGCCAGCAGCGTAGTCGCCGATACGCAGTATTTT
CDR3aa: CASSVVADTQYF

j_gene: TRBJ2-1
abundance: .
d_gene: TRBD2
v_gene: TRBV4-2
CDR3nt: TGTGCCAGCAGCCATCATGCTCCTTCTAGCGGGAAAAGGAATGAGCAGTTCTTC
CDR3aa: CASSHHAPSSGKRNEQFF

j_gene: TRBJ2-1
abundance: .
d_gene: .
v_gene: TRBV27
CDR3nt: TGTGCCAGCAGTTCCCGCTCTAGCCCTTACAATGAGCAGTTCTTC
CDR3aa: CASSSRSSPYNEQFF

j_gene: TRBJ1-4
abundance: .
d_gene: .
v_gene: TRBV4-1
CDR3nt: TGCGCCAGCAGCCGATCACCGGGACAAGAAAAACTGTTTTTT
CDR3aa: CASSRSPGQEKLFF

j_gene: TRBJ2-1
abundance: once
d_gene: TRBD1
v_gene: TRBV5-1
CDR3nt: TGCGCCAGCAGCTCACAAATAGGACAGGGGTCCTACAATGAGCAGTTCTTC
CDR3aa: CASSSQIGQGSYNEQFF

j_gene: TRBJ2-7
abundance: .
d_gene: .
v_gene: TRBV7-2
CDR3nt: TGTGCCAGCAGTTCCGGAGGGAGGCCCTACGAGCAGTACTTC
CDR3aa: CASSSGGRPYEQYF

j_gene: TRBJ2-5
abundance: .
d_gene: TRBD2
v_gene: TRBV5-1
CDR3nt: TGCGCCAGCAGCTTGGGTACTAGCGGGAGGGCCGGGCAAGAGACCCAGTACTTC
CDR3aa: CASSLGTSGRAGQETQYF

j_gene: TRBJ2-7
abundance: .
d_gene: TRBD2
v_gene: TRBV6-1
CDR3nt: TGTGCCAGCAGTTCCAGCGGTAGCGGGATATACGAGCAGTACTTC
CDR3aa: CASSSSGSGIYEQYF

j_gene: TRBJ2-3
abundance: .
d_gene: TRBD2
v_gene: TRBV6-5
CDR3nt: TGTGCCAGCAGTTACGGGGCTAGCGGGGGCACAGATACGCAGTATTTT
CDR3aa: CASSYGASGGTDTQYF

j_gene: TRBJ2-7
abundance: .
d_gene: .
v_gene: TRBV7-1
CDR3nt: TGTGCCAGCAGCGCAAGTTGGGTTCCGGGCGAGCAGTACTTC
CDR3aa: CASSASWVPGEQYF

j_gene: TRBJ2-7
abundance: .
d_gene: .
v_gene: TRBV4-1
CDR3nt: TGCGCCAGCAGCCAAGCCCTCTTATCGTCCTACGAGCAGTACTTC
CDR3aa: CASSQALLSSYEQYF

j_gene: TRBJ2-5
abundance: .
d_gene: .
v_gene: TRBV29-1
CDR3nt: TGCAGCGTTGAGGGACGGATGCAAGAGACCCAGTACTTC
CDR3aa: CSVEGRMQETQYF

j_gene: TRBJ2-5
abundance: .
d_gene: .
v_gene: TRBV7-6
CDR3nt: TGTGCCAGCAGCTTCGGGGAGACCCAGTACTTC
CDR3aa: CASSFGETQYF

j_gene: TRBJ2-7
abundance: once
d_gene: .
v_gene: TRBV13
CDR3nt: TGTGCCAGCAGCAGACAGGCGGGCCTCTACGAGCAGTACTTC
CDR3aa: CASSRQAGLYEQYF

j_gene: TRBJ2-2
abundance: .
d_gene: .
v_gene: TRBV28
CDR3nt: TGTGCCAGCATACAGTTCAACACCGGGGAGCTGTTTTTT
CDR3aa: CASIQFNTGELFF

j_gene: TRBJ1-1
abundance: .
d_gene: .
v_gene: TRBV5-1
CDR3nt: TGCGCCAGCAGCCCGGCAGGGCCACTCAGCGAGGCTTTCTTT
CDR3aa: CASSPAGPLSEAFF